The entry below gives a single T cell receptor beta chain sequence along with its context. Trimming took 8 bases from V and 4 from J; bases not matched to a gene: 11. The CDR3 runs 14 residues. Per the germline V gene, CDR1 is SGHTA and CDR2 is FQGNSA. These data originate in a study of blood T cell repertoires in COVID-19. Study-level background: The study drew acute and convalescent COVID-19 samples from the United States, Italy and Spain.

As originally analysed: Reference gene primers were amplified, and this amplification served to estimate nucleated cell counts. Profiling relied on immunoSEQ multiplex PCR, and the TCRdb table lists in-frame clones only, not all of them. V, J and clone size derive from that table, while D and trimming were established from the DNA sequence. The sample consists of some 250,000 clones, 85% to 90% of them appearing once. Sequencing was performed on peripheral blood. This chain uses TRBV7-2 with TRBJ2-7, with 7 bases identical to TRBD2. This receptor was identified in a woman aged 55-70 years with COVID-19, enrolled during active disease. The CDR3: CASSPGLRGYEQYF. The CDR3 DNA reads as TGTGCCAGCTCCCCGGGACTAAGGGGTTACGAGCAGTACTTC.